This TCR beta chain was identified in a study of T-cell memory formation after mild COVID-19 (dated by TCRdb to about 2021). A note on the overall study: Most TCR sequence clusters were specific to one of the two donors. In two donors, T-cell clones that expanded and contracted after mild COVID-19 were followed by sequencing TCRalpha and TCRbeta repertoires longitudinally. The cohort comprised two young, previously healthy adult volunteers, one female and one male.

What the research found in general, with its limitations: SARS-CoV-2 specificity was not confirmed for the second-wave clones peaking on day 37. From day 15 to 85, contracting clones showed balanced CD4/CD8 phenotypes, whereas a second wave of clones that expanded from day 15 to 37 leaned towards CD4+. Contracting CD4+ clones were located mainly in the CM and EM memory subsets, whereas CD8+ clones were found to be enriched in EMRA. Some responding clones were found in pre-infection memory, which suggests that pre-existing cross-reactive memory T cells took part in the SARS-CoV-2 response. Only a couple of mild cases were covered by the study, and larger cohorts that include severe cases with pre-infection samples were considered necessary.

The CDR3 starts with the cysteine, ends with the phenylalanine, and has 16 residues. Only CDR3 DNA is held: 48 bases, read in frame from base 1. Relative to germline, V is 1 base shorter and J is 0 bases shorter, with 10 bases between their ends. CDR1 SGHDN and CDR2 FVKESK are derived from the germline V gene. TCRdb shows the sequencer as Illumina NovaSeq 6000. TCRalpha and TCRbeta cDNA libraries were constructed by 5'RACE with constant-segment primers, with sample barcodes and unique molecular identifiers being introduced. RNA was extracted from every sample with Trizol reagent. Library amplification was performed in two PCR steps, and a second sample barcode and Illumina TruSeq adapters were introduced in the second step. Sequencing of libraries was performed on an Illumina NovaSeq with 2 x 150 bp paired-end reads. The original methods were these. Demultiplexing of reads and collapsing into UMI-guided consensus sequences were performed with migec v1.2.7. With mixcr v2.1.11, UMI consensuses were aligned to TRA and TRB V and J templates and assembled into clonotypes. A clonotype was counted as expanded or contracted only when both edgeR and NoisET called the clonotype significant, with the noise models trained on biological replicates. For edgeR calls, the cutoffs were a false discovery rate-adjusted p below 0.01 and a log2 fold-change threshold of 1. As an exploratory analysis of dynamics, max-normalized trajectories of the 1000 most abundant clonotypes were examined by PCA with hierarchical clustering. The CD4 or CD8 phenotype of responding clones was assigned using the separately sequenced CD4+ and CD8+ repertoires. TCRdb reprocessed the public reads (quality trimming at Q25 with fastp, clone calling with MiXCR) and kept in-frame beta chains. Rows with one shared CDR3 protein collapse into an entry with the most common genes and DNA. The V and J calls were not made by the authors but by TCRdb's processing. The sample table shows 240,000 or so distinct CDR3 sequences, and roughly a tenth are seen once. Around 20% of the sample goes to the ten largest clones.

This clonotype appeared a few times. Its antigen remains unidentified. Qualities for individual bases were not recorded, and no much larger clone is one base off. PBMCs were isolated by Ficoll-Paque density gradient centrifugation. This receptor was taken from a man in his late teens or twenties who had mild COVID-19 (a few samples of this study predate the infection). The sample titles of this study are shuffled in the database, so cell type and time point are left out; the donor was told from shared clones. Sequenced material: PBMCs or a T cell subset sorted from them (not recorded which). The rearranged chain carries TRBV14 and TRBJ2-1, and TRBD2 may be the D gene, going by 5 matching bases. This receptor carries the CDR3 CASSQGTASSYNEQFF. The nucleotide sequence is TGTGCCAGCAGCCAAGGGACTGCCAGCTCCTACAATGAGCAGTTCTTC.